Following are 25 T cell receptor beta chains from one sample sequenced in a study of OX40 agonist ivuxolimab in advanced cancers. Generated by immunoSEQ multiplex PCR, the TCRdb table keeps only in-frame clones and is missing some. The sample includes about 22,000 clones, over 70% of them seen just once. The starting material was CD4+ or CD8+ T cells sorted from blood, obtained in a trial of the OX40 agonist ivuxolimab. The source is an adult with an advanced solid tumor such as melanoma, head and neck, liver or kidney cancer.

The chain uses TRBV7-2 and TRBJ2-3; D gene ambiguous. The CDR3 extends over 13 amino acids. V shed 5 bases and J shed 7 bases, with 13 bases lying between them. From germline, CDR1 is SGHTA and CDR2 FQGNSA. CDR3 protein: CASSPRMGNTQYF. The DNA of the CDR3 is TGTGCCAGCAGCCCCCGGATGGGGAATACGCAGTATTTT.

A note on this clone: The junction shows a germline mismatch at one end, possibly a read error. The rearrangement links TRBV28 to TRBJ1-2; perhaps TRBD1 as D (5 bases). The CDR3 covers 12 residues. Germline CDR1 reads MDHEN; CDR2 reads SYDVKM. CDR3 in amino acids: CASSLLSGVTDF. In DNA form, the CDR3 reads TGTGCCAGCAGTTTACTGTCGGGGGTAACGGACTTC.

The V gene is TRBV7-6, the J gene TRBJ2-1; 16 bases fit TRBD2. CDR1 and CDR2 from the germline V gene are SGHVS and FNYEAQ. CDR3 length: 19 residues. Losses at the gene ends were 5 bases for V and 4 bases for J; bases not matched to a gene: 11. The DNA for the CDR3 is TGTGCCAGCAGCACCGTCCCGGGACTAGCGGGGGGGCCTTACAATGAGCAGTTCTTC. This sequence encodes CASSTVPGLAGGPYNEQFF.

This clone was picked up a small number of times. The V and J genes are TRBV7-2 and TRBJ1-6; 7 nucleotides line up with TRBD1. V lost 4 bases, J lost 14 bases, and 11 bases stayed unmatched. Looked up from germline, CDR1 is SGHTA and CDR2 is FQGNSA. The CDR3 sequence is 14 residues long. The CDR3 DNA reads as TGTGCCAGCAGCTCAACAGGGGCCCGGGGCTCCCTCCACTTT. As protein: CASSSTGARGSLHF. Drawing the rest from reference TRBV7-2 and TRBJ1-6, the complete variable domain is GAGVSQSPSNKVTEKGKDVELRCDPISGHTALYWYRQSLGQGLEFLIYFQGNSAPDKSGLPSDRFSAERTGGSVSTLTIQRTQQEDSAVYLCASSSTGARGSLHFGNGTRLTVT.

This clone appeared a single time. This sequence joins TRBV4-1 and TRBJ1-2, with a weak D call TRBD1 (6 bases). Germline values: CDR1 MGHRA, CDR2 YSYEKL. The ends were cut back, 0 bases at V and 3 bases at J, with 11 bases in the middle. This CDR3 comprises 15 residues. CDR3: CASSQDPGQYYGYTF. The CDR3 DNA reads as TGCGCCAGCAGCCAAGATCCCGGACAGTACTATGGCTACACCTTC.

The chain couples TRBV6-5 to TRBJ1-1; 7 bases match TRBD1. The CDR3 sequence is 14 residues long. Germline assignment: CDR1 MNHEY and CDR2 SVGAGI. J gave up 4 bases and V 6 bases, and 8 bases lay outside the gene matches. The CDR3 here is CASRITGVGTEAFF. The CDR3 coding sequence is TGTGCCAGCAGGATTACAGGGGTAGGCACTGAAGCTTTCTTT.

CDR3 residues: CASSSGLAGQQETQYF. In nucleotides, the CDR3 is TGTGCCAGCAGCTCGGGACTAGCGGGGCAGCAAGAGACCCAGTACTTC. The V call is TRBV7-9, the J call TRBJ2-5; TRBD2 matches 13 bases. Looked up from germline, CDR1 is SEHNR and CDR2 is FQNEAQ (reference sequence). V lost 4 bases and J lost 2; bases outside the gene matches: 4. The CDR3 is 16 residues long.

The chain recombines TRBV27 with TRBJ1-1, with a possible D match to TRBD1 (5 bases). CDR1 and CDR2 (germline): MNHEY, SMNVEV (reference sequence). The CDR3 contains 14 residues. With 2 bases removed from V and 4 bases from J, the gap between germline ends came to 11 bases. CDR3: CASSLGGGGTEAFF. CDR3 bases: TGTGCCAGCAGTTTAGGGGGTGGCGGCACTGAAGCTTTCTTT.

The chain couples TRBV7-6 to TRBJ2-3, with TRBD2 as a possible D gene (5 bases). CDR1 is SGHVS, CDR2 FNYEAQ, per germline. The length of the CDR3 is 15 residues. V was cut by 2 bases and J by 1 base, with 10 bases left in between. CDR3 DNA sequence: TGTGCCAGCAGCTTAATGACTACGGGCACAGATACGCAGTATTTT. Encoded protein: CASSLMTTGTDTQYF.

This clone is medium-sized (0.01 to 0.1%) in the sample. J is TRBJ1-2 and V is TRBV7-9; D is undetermined. The germline gives CDR1 SEHNR, CDR2 FQNEAQ (reference sequence). The CDR3 length is 14 residues. V dropped 2 bases and J dropped 0 bases, with 7 bases sitting between them. CDR3 protein: CASSLTYPNYGYTF. CDR3 DNA sequence: TGTGCCAGCAGCTTAACATATCCTAACTATGGCTACACCTTC.

V usage is TRBV30 and J usage is TRBJ1-2; weak D call: TRBD1 (6 bases). Between the trimmed V and J ends, which lost 3 bases and 2 bases, there was a span of 13 bases. This CDR3 is 14 amino acids long. CDR1 and CDR2 (germline): GTSNPN, SVGIG (reference sequence). CDR3 coding DNA: TGTGCCTGGAGATGGGGCAGGGGAAACTATGGCTACACCTTC. This gives the protein CAWRWGRGNYGYTF. Based on the CDR3 plus reference TRBV30 and TRBJ1-2, the full variable domain is SQTIHQWPATLVQPVGSPLSLECTVEGTSNPNLYWYRQAAGRGLQLLFYSVGIGQISSEVPQNLSASRPQDRQFILSSKKLLLSDSGFYLCAWRWGRGNYGYTFGSGTRLTVV.

The gene calls are TRBV5-5 and TRBJ1-5; D not certain. V was cut by 0 bases and J by 0 bases, with 7 bases left in between. Germline V CDR1 and CDR2: SGHKS, YYEKEE (reference sequence). The CDR3 runs to 15 residues. CDR3 coding DNA: TGTGCCAGCAGCTTGGTTGTGGGTAGCAATCAGCCCCAGCATTTT. This sequence encodes CASSLVVGSNQPQHF. Full variable domain (rest looked up from reference TRBV5-5 and TRBJ1-5): DAGVTQSPTHLIKTRGQQVTLRCSPISGHKSVSWYQQVLGQGPQFIFQYYEKEERGRGNFPDRFSARQFPNYSSELNVNALLLGDSALYLCASSLVVGSNQPQHFGDGTRLSIL.

The J gene is TRBJ1-4, the V gene TRBV6-1, with D maybe TRBD1 (6 bases). The CDR3 spans 15 residues. The germline V and J ends were trimmed by 2 bases and 2 bases, with 9 bases remaining between them. The germline V gene encodes CDR1 MNHNS and CDR2 SASEGT. CDR3 sequence (DNA): TGTGCCAGCAGTGAAAGAGGGGGGACTAATGAAAAACTGTTTTTT. It specifies CASSERGGTNEKLFF.

The chain couples TRBV28 to TRBJ2-3; TRBD2 matches at 9 bases. Germline CDR1 MDHEN, CDR2 SYDVKM. J gave up 5 bases and V 3 bases, and 12 bases lay outside the gene matches. The CDR3 sequence is 17 residues long. CDR3 nucleotide sequence: TGTGCCAGCAGTTTTGGGGTCGCTAGCGGGGCGGGAGATACGCAGTATTTT. Its translation is CASSFGVASGAGDTQYF.

J is TRBJ1-5 and V is TRBV10-2; D is ambiguous. V gave up 5 bases and J gave up 0 bases, with 8 bases separating them. Germline lookup yields CDR1 WSHSY and CDR2 SAAADI. This CDR3 has 14 residues. The CDR3 is CASSSMDSNQPQHF. The CDR3, as DNA: TGCGCCAGCAGTTCGATGGATAGCAATCAGCCCCAGCATTTT.

This sequence joins TRBV10-2 and TRBJ1-5; D is unresolved. With 4 bases removed from V and 0 bases from J, the gap between germline ends came to 13 bases. Germline CDR1 reads WSHSY; CDR2 reads SAAADI. The CDR3 extends over 16 amino acids. The CDR3 DNA sequence: TGCGCCAGCAGTGGCCGTTCCGGGGTTAGCAATCAGCCCCAGCATTTT. Translating it yields CASSGRSGVSNQPQHF.

J is TRBJ2-3 and V is TRBV7-6, with 7 bases matching TRBD2. Per germline, CDR1 SGHVS and CDR2 FNYEAQ. There are 15 residues in the CDR3. J gave up 0 bases and V 2 bases, and 2 bases lay outside the gene matches. The CDR3 coding sequence is TGTGCCAGCAGCTTAAGCGGGACTAGCACAGATACGCAGTATTTT. Residues: CASSLSGTSTDTQYF.

This chain connects TRBV30 to TRBJ1-3; D unresolved. The CDR3 runs to 11 residues. CDR1 and CDR2 from the germline V gene are GTSNPN and SVGIG (reference sequence). V was cut by 5 bases and J by 5 bases, with 7 bases left in between. The CDR3 spells CAWADRNTIYF. The CDR3 coding sequence is TGTGCCTGGGCCGACAGAAACACCATATATTTT.

This clone was seen just once. The chain recombines TRBV5-6 with TRBJ2-5; perhaps TRBD1 as D (6 bases). Looked up from germline, CDR1 is SGHDT and CDR2 is YYEEEE. V lost 2 bases to trimming and J lost 5 bases, with 19 bases between them. This CDR3 contains 16 residues. DNA of the CDR3: TGTGCCAGCAGCTTTTATTCCGACAGGTACAGGGAGACCCAGTACTTC. Its translation is CASSFYSDRYRETQYF.

V and J are TRBV13 and TRBJ2-2; D ambiguous. The germline V gene encodes CDR1 PRHDT and CDR2 FYEKMQ (reference sequence). The CDR3 is 15 amino acids. V was cut by 0 bases and J by 7 bases, with 12 bases left in between. The DNA of the CDR3 is TGTGCCAGCAGCTTAGGCTCCGGGTTCGGCGGGGAGCTGTTTTTT. The encoded protein is CASSLGSGFGGELFF.

The V call is TRBV6-5, the J call TRBJ1-6, with D possibly matching TRBD1 (5 bases). V shed 7 bases and J shed 9 bases, with 19 bases lying between them. In germline, CDR1 is MNHEY, CDR2 SVGAGI. The CDR3 covers 15 residues. The CDR3 DNA sequence: TGTGCCAGCACCCCTACCGGGACGGATCCTTCACCCCTCCACTTT. This encodes CASTPTGTDPSPLHF.

The chain links TRBV7-9 to TRBJ1-2; D is uncertain. Trimming took off 4 bases at V and 0 bases at J, with 0 bases between the two ends. The CDR3 sequence is 11 residues long. Looked up from germline, CDR1 is SEHNR and CDR2 is FQNEAQ (reference sequence). The CDR3 sequence: CASSSNYGYTF. CDR3 bases: TGTGCCAGCAGCTCTAACTATGGCTACACCTTC.

The chain combines TRBV7-8 with TRBJ1-5; D is unclear. Germline V CDR1 and CDR2: SGHVS, FQNEAQ. The CDR3 extends over 15 amino acids. V was cut by 5 bases and J by 3 bases, with 14 bases left in between. DNA of the CDR3: TGTGCCAGCAGCCCCTCGACCCTATACAATCAGCCCCAGCATTTT. Translation gives CASSPSTLYNQPQHF.

This clone has only a few counts. This rearrangement joins TRBV10-3 to TRBJ2-3; the D is unclear. The CDR3 contains 13 residues. The germline V gene has CDR1 ENHRY and CDR2 SYGVKD. V lost 6 bases, J lost 5 bases, and 12 bases lay in between. CDR3 DNA sequence: TGTGCCATCAGCGACCCATCAGGAGATACGCAGTATTTT. This encodes CAISDPSGDTQYF.

The CDR3 nucleotides read TGTGCCAGCTTTACAGGGGCTACCTCCTACGAGCAGTACTTC. This codes for CASFTGATSYEQYF. The chain uses TRBV6-1 and TRBJ2-7, with TRBD1 matching 7 bases. V was pared by 8 bases and J by 0 bases, with 7 bases of the junction left unmatched. The CDR3 covers 14 residues. The germline V gene encodes CDR1 MNHNS and CDR2 SASEGT.